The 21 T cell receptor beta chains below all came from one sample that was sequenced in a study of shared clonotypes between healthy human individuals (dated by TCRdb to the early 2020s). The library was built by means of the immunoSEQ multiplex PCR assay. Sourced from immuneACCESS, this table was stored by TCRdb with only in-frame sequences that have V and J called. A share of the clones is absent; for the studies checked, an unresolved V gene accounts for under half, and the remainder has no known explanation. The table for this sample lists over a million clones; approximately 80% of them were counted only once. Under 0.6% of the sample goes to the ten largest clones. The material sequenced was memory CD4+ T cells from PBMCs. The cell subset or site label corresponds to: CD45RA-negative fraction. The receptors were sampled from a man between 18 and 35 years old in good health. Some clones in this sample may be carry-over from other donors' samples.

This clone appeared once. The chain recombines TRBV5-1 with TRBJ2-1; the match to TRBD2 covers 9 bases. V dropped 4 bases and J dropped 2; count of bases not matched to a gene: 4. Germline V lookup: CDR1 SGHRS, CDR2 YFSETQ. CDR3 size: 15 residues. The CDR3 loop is CASSPTSGAYNEQFF. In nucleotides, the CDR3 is TGCGCCAGCAGCCCGACTAGCGGAGCCTACAATGAGCAGTTCTTC.

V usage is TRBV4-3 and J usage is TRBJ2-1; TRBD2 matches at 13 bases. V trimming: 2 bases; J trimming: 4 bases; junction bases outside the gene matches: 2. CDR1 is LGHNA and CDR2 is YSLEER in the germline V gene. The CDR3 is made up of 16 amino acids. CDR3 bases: TGCGCCAGCAGCCAAAAACTAGCGGGAGGGTACAATGAGCAGTTCTTC. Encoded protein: CASSQKLAGGYNEQFF.

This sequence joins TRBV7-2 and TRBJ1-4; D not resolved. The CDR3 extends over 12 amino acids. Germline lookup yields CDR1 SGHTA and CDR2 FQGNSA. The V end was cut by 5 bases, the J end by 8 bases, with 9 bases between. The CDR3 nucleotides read TGTGCCAGCAGCGATCAGTGGGAAAAACTGTTTTTT. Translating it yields CASSDQWEKLFF.

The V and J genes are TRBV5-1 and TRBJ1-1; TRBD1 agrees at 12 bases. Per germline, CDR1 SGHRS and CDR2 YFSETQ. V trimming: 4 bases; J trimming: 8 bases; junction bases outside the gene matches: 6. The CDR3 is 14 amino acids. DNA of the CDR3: TGCGCCAGCAGCAGGGGACAGGGGGCGCGAGAAGCTTTCTTT. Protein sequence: CASSRGQGAREAFF.

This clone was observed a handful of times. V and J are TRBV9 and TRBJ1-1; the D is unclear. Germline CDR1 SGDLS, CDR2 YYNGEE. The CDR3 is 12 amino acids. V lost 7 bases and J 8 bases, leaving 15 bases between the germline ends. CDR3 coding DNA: TGTGCCAGCTTCCTAGAACCTTCCGAAGCTTTCTTT. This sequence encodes CASFLEPSEAFF. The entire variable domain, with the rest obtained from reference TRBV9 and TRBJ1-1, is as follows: DSGVTQTPKHLITATGQRVTLRCSPRSGDLSVYWYQQSLDQGLQFLIQYYNGEERAKGNILERFSAQQFPDLHSELNLSSLELGDSALYFCASFLEPSEAFFGQGTRLTVV.

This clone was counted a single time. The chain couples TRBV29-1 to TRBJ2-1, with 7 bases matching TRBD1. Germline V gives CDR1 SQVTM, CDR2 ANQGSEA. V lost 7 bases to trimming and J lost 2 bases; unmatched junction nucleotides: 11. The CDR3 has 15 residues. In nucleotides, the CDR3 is TGCAGCGCTTCTTTCTTCGGGACAGCCTACAATGAGCAGTTCTTC. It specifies CSASFFGTAYNEQFF.

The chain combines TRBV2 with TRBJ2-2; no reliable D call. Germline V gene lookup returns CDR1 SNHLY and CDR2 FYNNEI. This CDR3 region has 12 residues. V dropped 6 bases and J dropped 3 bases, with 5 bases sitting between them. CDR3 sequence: CASRPDTGELFF. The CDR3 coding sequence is TGTGCCAGCAGGCCCGACACCGGGGAGCTGTTTTTT.

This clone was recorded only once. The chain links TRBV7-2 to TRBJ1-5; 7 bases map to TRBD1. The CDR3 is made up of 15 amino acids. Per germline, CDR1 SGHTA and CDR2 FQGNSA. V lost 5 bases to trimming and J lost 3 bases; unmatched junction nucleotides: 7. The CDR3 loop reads CASSAGTANNQPQHF. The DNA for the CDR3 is TGTGCCAGCAGCGCGGGGACAGCCAACAATCAGCCCCAGCATTTT.

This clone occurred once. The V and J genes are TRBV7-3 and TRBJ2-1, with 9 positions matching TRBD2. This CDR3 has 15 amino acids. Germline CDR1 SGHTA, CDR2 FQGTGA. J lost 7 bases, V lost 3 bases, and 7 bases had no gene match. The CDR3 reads CASSFRLAGLNEQFF. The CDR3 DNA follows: TGTGCCAGCAGCTTCAGGCTAGCGGGATTGAATGAGCAGTTCTTC.

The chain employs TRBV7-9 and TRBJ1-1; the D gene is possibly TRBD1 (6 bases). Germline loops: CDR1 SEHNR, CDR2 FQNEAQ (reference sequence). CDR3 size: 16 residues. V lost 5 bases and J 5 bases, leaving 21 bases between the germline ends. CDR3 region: CASSHLQGKGETEAFF. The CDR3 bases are TGTGCCAGCAGCCACCTCCAGGGGAAAGGTGAGACTGAAGCTTTCTTT. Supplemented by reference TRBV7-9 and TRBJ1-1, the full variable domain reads DTGVSQNPRHKITKRGQNVTFRCDPISEHNRLYWYRQTLGQGPEFLTYFQNEAQLEKSRLLSDRFSAERPKGSFSTLEIQRTEQGDSAMYLCASSHLQGKGETEAFFGQGTRLTVV.

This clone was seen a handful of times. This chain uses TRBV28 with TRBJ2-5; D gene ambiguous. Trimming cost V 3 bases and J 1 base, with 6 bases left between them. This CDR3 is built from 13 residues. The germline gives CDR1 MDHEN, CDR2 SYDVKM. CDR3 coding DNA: TGTGCCAGCAGTTTGGGTCCCCAAGAGACCCAGTACTTC. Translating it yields CASSLGPQETQYF. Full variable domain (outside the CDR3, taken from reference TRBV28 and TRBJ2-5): DVKVTQSSRYLVKRTGEKVFLECVQDMDHENMFWYRQDPGLGLRLIYFSYDVKMKEKGDIPEGYSVSREKKERFSLILESASTNQTSMYLCASSLGPQETQYFGPGTRLLVL.

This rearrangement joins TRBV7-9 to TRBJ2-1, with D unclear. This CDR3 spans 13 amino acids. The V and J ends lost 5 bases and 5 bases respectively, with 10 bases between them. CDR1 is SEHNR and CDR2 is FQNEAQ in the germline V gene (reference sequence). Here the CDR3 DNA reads TGTGCCAGCAGCCCAGCTGGGGACAATGAGCAGTTCTTC. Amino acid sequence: CASSPAGDNEQFF.

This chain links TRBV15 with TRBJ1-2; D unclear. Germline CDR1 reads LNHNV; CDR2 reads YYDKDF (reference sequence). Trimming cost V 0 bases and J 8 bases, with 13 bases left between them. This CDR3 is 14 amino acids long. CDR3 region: CATSRDRAPTGYTF. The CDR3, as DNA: TGTGCCACCAGCAGAGATCGGGCACCTACGGGCTACACCTTC.

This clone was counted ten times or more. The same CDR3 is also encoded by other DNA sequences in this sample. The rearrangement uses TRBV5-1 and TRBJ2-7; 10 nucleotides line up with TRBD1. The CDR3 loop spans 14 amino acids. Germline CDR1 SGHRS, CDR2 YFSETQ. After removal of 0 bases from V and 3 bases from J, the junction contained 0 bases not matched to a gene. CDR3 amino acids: CASSLGTGGYEQYF. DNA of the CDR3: TGCGCCAGCAGCTTGGGGACAGGGGGCTACGAGCAGTACTTC.

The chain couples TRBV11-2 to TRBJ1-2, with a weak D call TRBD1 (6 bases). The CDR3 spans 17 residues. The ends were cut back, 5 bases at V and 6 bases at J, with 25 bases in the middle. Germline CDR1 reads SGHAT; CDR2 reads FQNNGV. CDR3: CASSLLAGGLLFDGYTF. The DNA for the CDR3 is TGTGCCAGCAGCCTTTTGGCGGGGGGGCTCCTTTTCGATGGCTACACCTTC.

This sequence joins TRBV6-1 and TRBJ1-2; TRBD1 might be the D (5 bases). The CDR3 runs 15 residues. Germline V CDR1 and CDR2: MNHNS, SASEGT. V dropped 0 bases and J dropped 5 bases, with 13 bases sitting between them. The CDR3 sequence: CASSEAAAGRYGYTF. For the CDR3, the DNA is TGTGCCAGCAGTGAAGCCGCGGCAGGGAGGTATGGCTACACCTTC.

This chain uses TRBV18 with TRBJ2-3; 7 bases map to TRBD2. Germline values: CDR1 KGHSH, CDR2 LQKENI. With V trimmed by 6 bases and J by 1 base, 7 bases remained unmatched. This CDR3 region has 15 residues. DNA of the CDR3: TGTGCCAGCTCGGGTACCGCGGGAGGCACAGATACGCAGTATTTT. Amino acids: CASSGTAGGTDTQYF.

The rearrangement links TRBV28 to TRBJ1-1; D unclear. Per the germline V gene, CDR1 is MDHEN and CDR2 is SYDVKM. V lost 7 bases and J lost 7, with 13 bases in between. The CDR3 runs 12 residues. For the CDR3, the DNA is TGTGCCAGCAACCATGGCCAGTATGAAGCTTTCTTT. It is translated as CASNHGQYEAFF.

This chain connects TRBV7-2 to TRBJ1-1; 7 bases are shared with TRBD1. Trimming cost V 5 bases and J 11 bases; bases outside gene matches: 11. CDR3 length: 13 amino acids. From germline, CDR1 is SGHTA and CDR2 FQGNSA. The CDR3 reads CASSTGQPSAAFF. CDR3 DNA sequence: TGTGCCAGCAGCACGGGACAGCCGTCGGCGGCTTTCTTT.

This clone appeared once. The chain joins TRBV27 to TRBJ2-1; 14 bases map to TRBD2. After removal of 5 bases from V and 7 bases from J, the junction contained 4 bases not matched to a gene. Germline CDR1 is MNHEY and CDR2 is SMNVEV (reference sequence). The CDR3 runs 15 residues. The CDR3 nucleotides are TGTGCCAGCAGTCCCCGGACTAGCGGGAGGAATGAGCAGTTCTTC. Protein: CASSPRTSGRNEQFF.

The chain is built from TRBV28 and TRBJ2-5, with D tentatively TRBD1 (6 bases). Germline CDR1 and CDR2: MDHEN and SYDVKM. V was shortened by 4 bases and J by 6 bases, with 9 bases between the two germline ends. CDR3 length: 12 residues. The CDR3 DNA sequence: TGTGCCAGCAGTTCCCAGGGGAAGACCCAGTACTTC. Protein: CASSSQGKTQYF.